Below, 13 T cell receptor beta chains from the same sample are listed, as sequenced in a study of T cells in Graves' hyperthyroidism and ophthalmopathy. TCR beta CDR3 regions were amplified from RNA transcripts. TCR CDR3 regions were first amplified by RT-PCR with HTBI primers. TCRdb re-derived calls from the multiplex PCR reads in MiXCR, one entry per CDR3 protein. The sample includes 650,000 to 800,000 distinct CDR3 sequences, 45% of them seen just once. The material sequenced was peripheral blood or thyroid tissue (not recorded which). The receptors here all came from an adult man with Graves' disease, either hyperthyroidism or ophthalmopathy (not recorded which).

This CDR3 is CASSYSPGSEKLFF. In DNA form, the CDR3 reads TGTGCCAGCAGTTACTCCCCCGGGTCAGAAAAACTGTTTTTT. The V gene is TRBV6-6, the J gene TRBJ1-4; D uncertain. Germline V lookup: CDR1 MNHNY, CDR2 SVGAGI (reference sequence). V dropped 0 bases and J dropped 8 bases, with 10 bases sitting between them. The CDR3 covers 14 residues.

A few counts support this clonotype. This chain joins TRBV29-1 and TRBJ2-7, with D tentatively TRBD1 or TRBD2 (5 bases each). The CDR3 runs 13 residues. Germline V gene sequence: CDR1 SQVTM, CDR2 ANQGSEA. V dropped 4 bases and J dropped 6 bases, with 16 bases sitting between them. CDR3 sequence (DNA): TGCAGCGTTGTAAGGCTTGGGGGTGGCGAGCAGTACTTC. Translation: CSVVRLGGGEQYF.

This clonotype showed up just a few times. The chain is built from TRBV7-9 and TRBJ2-7; 9 bases are shared with TRBD2. Germline lookup yields CDR1 SEHNR and CDR2 FQNEAQ (reference sequence). This CDR3 region has 16 residues. The junction had 4 bases not matched to a gene; V was cut back by 1 base and J by 0 bases. CDR3 amino acids: CASSLVLAGSSYEQYF. As DNA, the CDR3 is TGTGCCAGCAGCTTAGTTCTAGCGGGGTCCTCCTACGAGCAGTACTTC.

This clonotype came up once. This chain joins TRBV2 and TRBJ1-5, with D possibly being TRBD1 (6 bases). Trimming took off 8 bases at V and 5 bases at J, with 16 bases between the two ends. This CDR3 is built from 14 residues. Germline CDR1 and CDR2: SNHLY and FYNNEI. CDR3 nucleotides: TGTGCCAGCCTAAGCAGGGGTAGGGATCAGCCCCAGCATTTT. Its protein product is CASLSRGRDQPQHF. Combining the CDR3 with reference TRBV2 and TRBJ1-5 gives the whole variable domain EPEVTQTPSHQVTQMGQEVILRCVPISNHLYFYWYRQILGQKVEFLVSFYNNEISEKSEIFDDQFSVERPDGSNFTLKIRSTKLEDSAMYFCASLSRGRDQPQHFGDGTRLSIL.

The chain joins TRBV7-9 to TRBJ1-1; TRBD1 agrees at 12 bases. From germline, CDR1 is SEHNR and CDR2 FQNEAQ (reference sequence). Trimming cost V 5 bases and J 7 bases; bases outside gene matches: 5. The length of the CDR3 is 14 residues. The CDR3 is CASSPGQGAGEAFF. The CDR3 DNA follows: TGTGCCAGCAGCCCGGGACAGGGGGCTGGTGAAGCTTTCTTT. The full variable domain, in which reference TRBV7-9 and TRBJ1-1 provide the parts outside the CDR3, is DTGVSQNPRHKITKRGQNVTFRCDPISEHNRLYWYRQTLGQGPEFLTYFQNEAQLEKSRLLSDRFSAERPKGSFSTLEIQRTEQGDSAMYLCASSPGQGAGEAFFGQGTRLTVV.

A word on this clonotype: A much more abundant neighbour one base away suggests this may be a read error. V usage is TRBV13 and J usage is TRBJ1-6; no definite D call. The V and J ends lost 5 bases and 4 bases respectively, with 9 bases between them. The CDR3 is 14 residues long. Germline V gene sequence: CDR1 PRHDT, CDR2 FYEKMQ (reference sequence). This CDR3 reads CASSLRSYNSPLHF. CDR3 bases: TGTGCCAGCAGCCTTCGGTCGTATAATTCACCCCTCCACTTT. Full variable domain (outside the CDR3, taken from reference TRBV13 and TRBJ1-6): AAGVIQSPRHLIKEKRETATLKCYPIPRHDTVYWYQQGPGQDPQFLISFYEKMQSDKGSIPDRFSAQQFSDYHSELNMSSLELGDSALYFCASSLRSYNSPLHFGNGTRLTVT.

This clonotype was counted ten times or more. V is TRBV7-9 and J is TRBJ2-5; D is unclear. The germline V gene encodes CDR1 SEHNR and CDR2 FQNEAQ (reference sequence). V was pared by 5 bases and J by 0 bases, with 16 bases between. The CDR3 extends over 16 amino acids. The CDR3 DNA sequence: TGTGCCAGCAGCACACGGTCTAACGGTAACCAAGAGACCCAGTACTTC. This encodes CASSTRSNGNQETQYF.

The chain carries TRBV11-1 and TRBJ2-5; TRBD1 matches 7 bases. Trimming at V came to 1 base and at J to 5 bases, leaving 7 bases not matched to a gene. Germline-derived CDR1 and CDR2 are SGHAT and FQDESV (reference sequence). CDR3 length equals 15 residues. The CDR3 coding sequence is TGTGCCAGCAGCTTAGACCCAGGGGGTTTGGAGACCCAGTACTTC. Amino acid sequence: CASSLDPGGLETQYF.

The CDR3 here is CASSLEGWRGRNTEAFF. CDR3 sequence (DNA): TGTGCCAGCAGCTTGGAGGGCTGGAGGGGAAGGAACACTGAAGCTTTCTTT. The rearrangement uses TRBV5-4 and TRBJ1-1; D perhaps matches TRBD1 (5 bases). This CDR3 is built from 17 residues. Germline loops: CDR1 SGHNT, CDR2 YYREEE (reference sequence). V was pared by 0 bases and J by 1 base, with 16 bases between.

This clonotype was observed at least ten times. The chain joins TRBV10-3 to TRBJ1-2; possibly TRBD1 for D (5 bases). CDR1 and CDR2 (germline): ENHRY, SYGVKD. This CDR3 has 13 residues. Trimming pared 4 bases from V and 2 bases from J, leaving 8 bases between. CDR3 region: CAISGQGNYGYTF. In DNA, the CDR3 is TGTGCCATCAGTGGGCAGGGAAACTATGGCTACACCTTC.

This clonotype was recorded a few times. Its ends do not fully match the called genes, so a read error is possible. The J gene is TRBJ1-6, the V gene TRBV13; D is perhaps TRBD1 (5 bases). This CDR3 is built from 15 residues. Germline values: CDR1 PRHDT, CDR2 FYEKMQ (reference sequence). The CDR3: CASSGGTATNSPLHF. The DNA for the CDR3 is TGCGCCAGCAGCGGCGGGACCGCTACCAATTCACCCCTCCACTTT.

The sample holds many counts of this clonotype. V usage is TRBV25-1 and J usage is TRBJ2-6; D perhaps matches TRBD1 (5 bases). The V gene lost 4 bases and the J gene lost 0 bases, with 22 bases spanning the gap. The germline V gene encodes CDR1 MGHDK and CDR2 SYGVNS. The CDR3 runs to 20 residues. As DNA, the CDR3 is TGTGCCAGCAGTGGGGGCCTAACCGACACAACCCGCTCTGGGGCCAACGTCCTGACTTTC. It translates to CASSGGLTDTTRSGANVLTF.

The table lists this clonotype with a few counts. The CDR3 DNA reads as TGTGCCAGCAGCCGGGACTCCTCGAGGGACGAGCAGTACTTC. Translation: CASSRDSSRDEQYF. This chain links TRBV7-9 with TRBJ2-7; D is perhaps TRBD2 (6 bases). The V and J ends lost 5 bases and 5 bases respectively, with 16 bases between them. The CDR3 contains 14 residues. Germline V CDR1 and CDR2: SEHNR, FQNEAQ (reference sequence).